This T cell receptor (beta chain) was recorded in a study of blood T cell repertoires in COVID-19. For the study at large: COVID-19 samples collected from the United States, Italy and Spain covered acute and convalescent phases.

Authors' processing steps: Amplification from reference gene primers served as the basis for estimated nucleated cell counts. Libraries were prepared by immunoSEQ multiplex PCR; TCRdb keeps only in-frame clonotypes and omits some of them. V and J calls and clone size are given by that table; D and trimming were obtained from the DNA. The repertoire has about 260,000 clones, approximately 91% of them found once; the top ten carry approximately 2.6%. The CDR3 runs 13 residues. The ends were cut back, 11 bases at V and 2 bases at J, with 16 bases in the middle. Germline loops: CDR1 SNHLY, CDR2 FYNNEI. Patients at the Seattle site were enrolled during active infection and followed longitudinally.

The sequencing sample was made of peripheral blood. The chain recombines TRBV2 with TRBJ2-7; the D gene is possibly TRBD1 (5 bases). The clonotype originates from a person aged 18-29 years with COVID-19, enrolled during active disease. CDR3 sequence reads: CAGQVQVPYEQYF. DNA for the CDR3: TGTGCCGGACAAGTGCAGGTGCCCTACGAGCAGTACTTC. Full variable domain (rest looked up from reference TRBV2 and TRBJ2-7): EPEVTQTPSHQVTQMGQEVILRCVPISNHLYFYWYRQILGQKVEFLVSFYNNEISEKSEIFDDQFSVERPDGSNFTLKIRSTKLEDSAMYFCAGQVQVPYEQYFGPGTRLTVT.